This T cell receptor (beta chain) emerged from a study of cytomegalovirus exposure and HLA in healthy donors. Findings of the study overall: In an earlier analysis, in roughly 580 donors, most V segments appeared productive either ~90% or ~30% of the time.

The PCR made use of 60 Vbeta and 13 Jbeta primers. The method was immunoSEQ multiplex PCR; TCRdb's version includes in-frame clones alone and lacks a portion of them. Of 100,000 or so clones in the sample, more than 65% were seen once. Healthy bone marrow donors made up the donors. This clone was seen once. Its antigen is still unknown. CDR1 MNHNY and CDR2 SVGAGI come from the germline V gene (reference sequence). The CDR3 consists of 12 residues. Trimming took off 0 bases at V and 5 bases at J, with 5 bases between the two ends. J is TRBJ2-7 and V is TRBV6-6, with D hard to call. Specimen: PBMCs. The TCR sequence derives from a man aged 25 to 40 in good health and CMV-seronegative. In DNA form, the CDR3 reads TGTGCCAGCAGTTACTCCGTAAACGAGCAGTACTTC. This sequence encodes CASSYSVNEQYF.